This T cell receptor (beta chain) was documented in a study of neurological immune-mediated disorders. Findings and caveats of the study: On phylogenetic grouping, the repertoires of 18 of 34 multiple sclerosis patients fell within one related-CDR3 cluster, constituting a possible signature.

The starting material, 2 million PBMCs stored at -80 C, gave rise to the unsorted libraries. This clonotype was seen ten or more times. What it recognizes is unknown. The length of the CDR3 is 14 residues. In germline, CDR1 is SGHRS, CDR2 YFSETQ. Trimming cost V 3 bases and J 4 bases; bases outside gene matches: 6. TCRdb re-derived calls from the 5' RACE reads in MiXCR, one entry per CDR3 protein. The profile shows about 88,000 distinct CDR3 sequences, about 3.8% of them singletons. The chain couples TRBV5-1 to TRBJ1-1; 7 bases map to TRBD1. The sample was PBMCs. The source is a woman between 18 and 29 years old with multiple sclerosis. As DNA, the CDR3 is TGCGCCAGCAGCTGGGGGCAGGGGGTCACTGAAGCTTTCTTT. Residues: CASSWGQGVTEAFF. The whole variable domain, filled in from reference TRBV5-1 and TRBJ1-1, reads KAGVTQTPRYLIKTRGQQVTLSCSPISGHRSVSWYQQTPGQGLQFLFEYFSETQRNKGNFPGRFSGRQFSNSRSEMNVSTLELGDSALYLCASSWGQGVTEAFFGQGTRLTVV.